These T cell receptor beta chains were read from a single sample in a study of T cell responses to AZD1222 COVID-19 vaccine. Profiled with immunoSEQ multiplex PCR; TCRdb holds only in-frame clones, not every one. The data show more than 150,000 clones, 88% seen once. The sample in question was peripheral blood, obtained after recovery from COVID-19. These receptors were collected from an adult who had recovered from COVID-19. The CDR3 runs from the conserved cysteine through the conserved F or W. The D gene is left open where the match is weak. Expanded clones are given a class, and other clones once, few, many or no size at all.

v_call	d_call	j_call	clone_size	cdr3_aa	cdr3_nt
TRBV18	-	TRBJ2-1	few	CASSPTGTHSYNEQFF	TGTGCCAGCTCACCTACCGGGACACACTCCTACAATGAGCAGTTCTTC
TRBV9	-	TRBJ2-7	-	CASSVRQTGYYEQYF	TGTGCCAGCAGCGTCCGCCAGACAGGTTACTACGAGCAGTACTTC
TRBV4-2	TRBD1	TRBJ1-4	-	CASSQAPQGTPNEKLFF	TGTGCCAGCAGCCAAGCCCCACAGGGGACGCCTAATGAAAAACTGTTTTTT
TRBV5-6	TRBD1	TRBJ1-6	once	CASSSDRGGSYNSPLHF	TGTGCCAGCAGCTCCGACAGGGGGGGTTCCTATAATTCACCCCTCCACTTT
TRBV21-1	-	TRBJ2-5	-	CASSTKCGTSSETQYF	TGTGCCAGCAGCACCAAGTGTGGGACTAGCTCGGAGACCCAGTACTTC
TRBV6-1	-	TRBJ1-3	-	CASSALTTASGNTIYF	TGTGCCAGCAGTGCACTAACGACAGCCTCTGGAAACACCATATATTTT
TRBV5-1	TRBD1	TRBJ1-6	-	CASSKGQGARNSPLHF	TGCGCCAGCAGCAAGGGACAGGGGGCGCGAAATTCACCCCTCCACTTT
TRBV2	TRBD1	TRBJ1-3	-	CASSLQGVGNTIYF	TGTGCCAGCAGTTTACAGGGGGTTGGAAACACCATATATTTT
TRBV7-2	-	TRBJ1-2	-	CASSLDIIAGQGGYTF	TGTGCCAGCAGCTTAGATATTATTGCAGGTCAGGGGGGCTACACCTTC
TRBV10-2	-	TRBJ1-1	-	CASSALGRASTEAFF	TGCGCCAGCAGTGCCCTTGGGAGGGCGAGCACTGAAGCTTTCTTT
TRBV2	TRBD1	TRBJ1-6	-	CASSEWQGDNSPLHF	TGTGCCAGCAGTGAATGGCAGGGGGATAATTCACCCCTCCACTTT
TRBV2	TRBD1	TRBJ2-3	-	CASRDRGDTQYF	TGTGCCAGCCGGGACAGGGGCGATACGCAGTATTTT
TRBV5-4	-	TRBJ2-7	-	CASSTRDSYEQYF	TGTGCCAGCAGCACCAGGGACTCCTACGAGCAGTACTTC
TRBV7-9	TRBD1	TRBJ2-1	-	CASSSGTGNNEQFF	TGTGCCAGCAGCTCCGGGACAGGTAACAATGAGCAGTTCTTC
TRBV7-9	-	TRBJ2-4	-	CASSYNGGPGDIQYF	TGTGCCAGCAGCTATAACGGGGGCCCCGGGGACATTCAGTACTTC
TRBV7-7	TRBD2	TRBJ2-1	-	CASSRGLAGVGGNEQFF	TGTGCTAGCAGCCGCGGACTAGCGGGAGTGGGGGGCAATGAGCAGTTCTTC
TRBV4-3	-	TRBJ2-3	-	CASSLGLGGSDTQYF	TGCGCCAGCAGCCTTGGACTAGGGGGGTCAGATACGCAGTATTTT
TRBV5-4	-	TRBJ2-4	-	CASSQAQGAKNIQYF	TGTGCCAGCAGCCAGGCCCAAGGGGCCAAAAACATTCAGTACTTC
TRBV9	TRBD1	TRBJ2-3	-	CASSVDSGQGVVDTQYF	TGTGCCAGCAGCGTAGATTCGGGACAGGGTGTTGTAGATACGCAGTATTTT
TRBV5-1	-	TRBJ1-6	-	CASSLVSDNSPLHF	TGCGCCAGCAGCTTGGTCTCAGATAATTCACCCCTCCACTTT
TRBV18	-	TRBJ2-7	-	CASSPASINEQYF	TGTGCCAGCTCCCCTGCAAGTATAAACGAGCAGTACTTC
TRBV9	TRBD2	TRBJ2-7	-	CASSVGTSGTYEQYF	TGTGCCAGCAGCGTAGGGACTAGCGGTACCTACGAGCAGTACTTC
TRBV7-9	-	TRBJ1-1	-	CASSMTGNTEAFF	TGTGCCAGCAGCATGACAGGGAACACTGAAGCTTTCTTT
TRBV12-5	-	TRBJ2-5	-	CASGLGVIGTQYF	TGTGCTAGTGGTTTGGGGGTCATCGGGACCCAGTACTTC
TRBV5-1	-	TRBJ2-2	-	CASSLDQQAGELFF	TGCGCCAGCAGCTTGGATCAGCAAGCCGGGGAGCTGTTTTTT
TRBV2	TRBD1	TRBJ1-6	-	CASRTGGWSPLHF	TGTGCCAGCCGGACAGGGGGGTGGTCACCCCTCCACTTT
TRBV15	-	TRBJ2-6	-	CATSIGKGSGANVLTF	TGTGCCACCAGCATAGGGAAGGGCTCTGGGGCCAACGTCCTGACTTTC
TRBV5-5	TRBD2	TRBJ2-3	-	CASSPRLAGEDTQYF	TGTGCCAGCAGCCCAAGACTAGCGGGGGAAGATACGCAGTATTTT
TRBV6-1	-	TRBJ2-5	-	CASSERTLSGTQYF	TGTGCCAGCAGTGAAAGGACTCTATCGGGGACCCAGTACTTC
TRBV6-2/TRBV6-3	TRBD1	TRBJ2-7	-	CASSYLLTGFAYEQYF	TGTGCCAGCAGTTACTTGCTGACAGGGTTCGCCTACGAGCAGTACTTC
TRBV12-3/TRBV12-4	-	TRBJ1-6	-	CASSPGMGSPLHF	TGTGCCAGCAGTCCGGGGATGGGCTCACCCCTCCACTTT
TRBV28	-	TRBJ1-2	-	CASSLVKSGGYTF	TGTGCCAGCAGTTTAGTGAAATCGGGGGGCTACACCTTC
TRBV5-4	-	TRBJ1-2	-	CASSLRVNYGYTF	TGTGCCAGCAGCTTGAGGGTTAACTATGGCTACACCTTC
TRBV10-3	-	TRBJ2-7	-	CAISGTSRAEQYF	TGTGCCATCAGTGGTACTTCCAGGGCCGAGCAGTACTTC
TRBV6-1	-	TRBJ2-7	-	CASSDPGTFYEQYF	TGTGCCAGCAGTGACCCCGGGACTTTCTACGAGCAGTACTTC
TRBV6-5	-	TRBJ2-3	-	CASSWDSTDTQYF	TGTGCCAGCAGTTGGGACAGCACAGATACGCAGTATTTT
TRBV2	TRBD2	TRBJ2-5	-	CASSVGSGSGETQYF	TGTGCCAGCAGTGTAGGTAGCGGGAGTGGGGAGACCCAGTACTTC
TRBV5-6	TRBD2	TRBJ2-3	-	CASSPYRGGRTDTQYF	TGTGCCAGCAGCCCGTATCGGGGGGGCCGCACAGATACGCAGTATTTT
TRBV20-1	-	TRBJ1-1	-	CSASHTGNTEAFF	TGCAGTGCTAGTCACACAGGGAACACTGAAGCTTTCTTT
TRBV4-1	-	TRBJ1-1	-	CASSQAPETGENTEAFF	TGCGCCAGCAGCCAAGCGCCGGAGACAGGAGAGAACACTGAAGCTTTCTTT
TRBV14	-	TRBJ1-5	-	CASSQDGPGGNQPQHF	TGTGCCAGCAGCCAAGACGGGCCAGGGGGCAATCAGCCCCAGCATTTT